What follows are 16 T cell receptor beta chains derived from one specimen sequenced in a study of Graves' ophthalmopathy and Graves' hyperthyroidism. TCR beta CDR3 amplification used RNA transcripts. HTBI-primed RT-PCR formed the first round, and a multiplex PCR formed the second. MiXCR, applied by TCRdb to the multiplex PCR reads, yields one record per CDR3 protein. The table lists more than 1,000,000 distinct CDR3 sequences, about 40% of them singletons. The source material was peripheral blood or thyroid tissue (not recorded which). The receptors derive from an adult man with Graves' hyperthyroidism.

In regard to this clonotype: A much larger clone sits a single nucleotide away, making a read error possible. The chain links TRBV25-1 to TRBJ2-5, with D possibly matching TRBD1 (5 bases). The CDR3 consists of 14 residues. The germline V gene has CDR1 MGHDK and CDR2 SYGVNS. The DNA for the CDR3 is TGTGCCAGCAGCTTAGTTGGGGCCCAAGAGGCCCAGTACTTC. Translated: CASSLVGAQEAQYF.

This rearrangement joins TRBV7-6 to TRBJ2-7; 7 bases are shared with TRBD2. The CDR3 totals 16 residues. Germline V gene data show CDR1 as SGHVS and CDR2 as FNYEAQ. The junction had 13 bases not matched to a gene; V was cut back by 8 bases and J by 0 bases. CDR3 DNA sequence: TGTGCCAGCTCACCACCCCCGCTAGCGGTCTCCTACGAGCAGTACTTC. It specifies CASSPPPLAVSYEQYF.

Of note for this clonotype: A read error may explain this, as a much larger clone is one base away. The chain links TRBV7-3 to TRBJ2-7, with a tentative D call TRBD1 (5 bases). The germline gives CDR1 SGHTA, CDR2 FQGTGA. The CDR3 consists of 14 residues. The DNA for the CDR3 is TGTGCCGGCAGCTCCGAGGACACGGTCTACGAGCAGTACTTC. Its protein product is CAGSSEDTVYEQYF.

CDR3 nucleotide sequence: TGTGCCAGCAGCCAATATGGACTAGCGACGACCGGGGAGCTGTTTTTT. It specifies CASSQYGLATTGELFF. The genes are TRBV2 and TRBJ2-2; 9 bases map to TRBD2. Per germline, CDR1 SNHLY and CDR2 FYNNEI. This CDR3 is built from 16 residues. Trimming took 6 bases from V and 5 from J; bases not matched to a gene: 10.

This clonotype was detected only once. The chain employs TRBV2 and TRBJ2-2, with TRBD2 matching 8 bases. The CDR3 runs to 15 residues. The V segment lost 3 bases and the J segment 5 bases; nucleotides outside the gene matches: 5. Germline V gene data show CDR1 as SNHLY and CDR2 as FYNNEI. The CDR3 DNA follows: TGTGCCAGCAGTGACGGCGGGAGGATTACCGGGGAGCTGTTTTTT. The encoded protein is CASSDGGRITGELFF.

The CDR3 nucleotides are TGTGCCAGCAGTTTTTCAGGAGGAGGTGATTCACCCCTCCACTTT. Its protein product is CASSFSGGGDSPLHF. The chain joins TRBV12-3 or TRBV12-4 to TRBJ1-6; D is unclear. Trimming cost V 3 bases and J 8 bases, with 14 bases left between them. CDR3 length: 15 residues.

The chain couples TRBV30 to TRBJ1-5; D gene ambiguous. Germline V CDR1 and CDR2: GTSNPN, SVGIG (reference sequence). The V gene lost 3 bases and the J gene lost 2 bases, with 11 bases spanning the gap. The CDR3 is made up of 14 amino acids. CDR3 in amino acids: CAWSPDSRNQPQHF. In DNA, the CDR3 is TGTGCCTGGAGCCCAGACTCTCGCAATCAGCCCCAGCATTTT. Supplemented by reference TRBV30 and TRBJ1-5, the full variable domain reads SQTIHQWPATLVQPVGSPLSLECTVEGTSNPNLYWYRQAAGRGLQLLFYSVGIGQISSEVPQNLSASRPQDRQFILSSKKLLLSDSGFYLCAWSPDSRNQPQHFGDGTRLSIL.

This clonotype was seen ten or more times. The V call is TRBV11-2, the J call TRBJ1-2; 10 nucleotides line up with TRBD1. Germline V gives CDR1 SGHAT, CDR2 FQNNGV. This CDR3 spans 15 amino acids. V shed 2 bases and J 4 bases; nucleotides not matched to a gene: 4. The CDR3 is CASSLMRQGAYGYTF. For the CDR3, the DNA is TGTGCCAGCAGCTTAATGAGACAGGGGGCCTATGGCTACACCTTC.

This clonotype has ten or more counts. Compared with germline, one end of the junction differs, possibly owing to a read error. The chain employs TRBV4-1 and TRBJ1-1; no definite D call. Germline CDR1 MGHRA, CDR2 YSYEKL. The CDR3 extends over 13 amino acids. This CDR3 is CASSQAGNTEAFF. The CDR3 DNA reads TGTGCCAGCAGCCAAGCTGGGAACACTGAAGCTTTCTTT.

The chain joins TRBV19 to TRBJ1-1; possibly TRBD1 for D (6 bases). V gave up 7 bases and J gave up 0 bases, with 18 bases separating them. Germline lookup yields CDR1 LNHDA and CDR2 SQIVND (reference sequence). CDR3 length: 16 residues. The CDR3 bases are TGTGCCAGTAAACCCAGACAGGCGGTGATGAACACTGAAGCTTTCTTT. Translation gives CASKPRQAVMNTEAFF.

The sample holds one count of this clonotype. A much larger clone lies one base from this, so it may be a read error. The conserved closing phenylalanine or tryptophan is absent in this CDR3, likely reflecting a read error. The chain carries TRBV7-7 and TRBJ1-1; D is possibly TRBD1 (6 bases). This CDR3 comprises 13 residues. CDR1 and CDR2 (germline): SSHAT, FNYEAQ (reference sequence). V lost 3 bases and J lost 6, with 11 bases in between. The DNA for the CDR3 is TGTGCCAGCAGCTTGGAACAGGGTGCTGAAGCTTTCTGT. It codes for CASSLEQGAEAFC.

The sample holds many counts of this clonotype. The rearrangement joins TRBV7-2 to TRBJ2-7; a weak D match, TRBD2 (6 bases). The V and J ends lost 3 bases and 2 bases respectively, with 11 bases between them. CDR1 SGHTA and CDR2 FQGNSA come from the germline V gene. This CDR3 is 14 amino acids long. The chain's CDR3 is CASSFRRGAYEQYF. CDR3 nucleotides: TGTGCCAGCAGCTTTAGGCGGGGTGCCTACGAGCAGTACTTC.

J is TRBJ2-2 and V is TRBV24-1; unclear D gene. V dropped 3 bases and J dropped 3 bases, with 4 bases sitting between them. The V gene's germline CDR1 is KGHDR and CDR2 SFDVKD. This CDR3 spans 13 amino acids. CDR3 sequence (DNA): TGTGCCACCAGTGATCAGTACACCGGGGAGCTGTTTTTT. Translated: CATSDQYTGELFF.

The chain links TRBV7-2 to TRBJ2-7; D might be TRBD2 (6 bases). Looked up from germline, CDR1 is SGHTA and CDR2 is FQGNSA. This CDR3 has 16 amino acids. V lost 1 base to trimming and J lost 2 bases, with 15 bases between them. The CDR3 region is CASSLVGRSWPYEQYF. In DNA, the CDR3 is TGTGCCAGCAGCTTAGTAGGGAGGAGTTGGCCCTACGAGCAGTACTTC.

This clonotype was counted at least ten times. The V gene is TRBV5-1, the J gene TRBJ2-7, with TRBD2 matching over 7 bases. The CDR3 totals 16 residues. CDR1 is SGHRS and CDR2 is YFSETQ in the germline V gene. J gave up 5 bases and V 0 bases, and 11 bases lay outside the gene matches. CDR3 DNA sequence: TGCGCCAGCAGCTTGGGCCCTGGGGGGGAAATGGACGAGCAGTACTTC. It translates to CASSLGPGGEMDEQYF.

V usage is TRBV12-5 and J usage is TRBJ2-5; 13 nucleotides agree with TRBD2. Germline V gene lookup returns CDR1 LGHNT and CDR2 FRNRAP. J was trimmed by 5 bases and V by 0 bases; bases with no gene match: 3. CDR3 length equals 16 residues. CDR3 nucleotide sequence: TGTGCTAGTGGTTTGGTACTAGCGGGAGGGATGGAGACCCAGTACTTC. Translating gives CASGLVLAGGMETQYF.